The next 9 T cell receptor beta chains were all read from a single sample in a study of blood T cell repertoires in COVID-19 (dated by TCRdb to the early 2020s). Receptor amplification or capture employed the immunoSEQ multiplex PCR assay. In its TCRdb copy, this immuneACCESS table keeps in-frame sequences only and misses some clones. Where compared with another copy, unresolved V genes explain less than half of these, and the others have no known cause. A total of under 250,000 clones appear in this sample, 70% to 90% of them only once. 2.9% of the sample is taken by the ten largest. Sequenced input: peripheral blood. These receptors all stem from a man aged 45 to 65 who had recovered from COVID-19.

The CDR3 protein is CASRTTGVDEQYF. CDR3 sequence (DNA): TGTGCCTCGCGAACAACGGGGGTCGACGAGCAGTACTTC. V gene TRBV19 combines with J gene TRBJ2-7; tentative D call: TRBD2 (6 bases). V was trimmed by 11 bases and J by 5 bases, leaving 19 bases between them. The CDR3 totals 13 residues. In germline, CDR1 is LNHDA, CDR2 SQIVND (reference sequence).

The chain carries TRBV18 and TRBJ2-7, with 8 positions matching TRBD1. The germline V gene has CDR1 KGHSH and CDR2 LQKENI. With V trimmed by 3 bases and J by 4 bases, 5 bases remained unmatched. CDR3 length: 14 residues. The CDR3 here is CASSPRQGRYEQYF. CDR3 sequence (DNA): TGTGCCAGCTCACCCAGACAGGGGAGGTACGAGCAGTACTTC.

Only a few counts were recorded for this clone. The chain's CDR3 is CAWTQGYEKLFF. CDR3 coding DNA: TGTGCCTGGACCCAGGGGTATGAAAAACTGTTTTTT. This sequence joins TRBV30 and TRBJ1-4; perhaps TRBD1 as D (6 bases). The CDR3 spans 12 residues. Germline CDR1 and CDR2: GTSNPN and SVGIG (reference sequence). V lost 4 bases and J lost 6, with 9 bases in between.

This rearrangement joins TRBV2 to TRBJ2-7; possible D gene TRBD1, 5 bases. Germline V lookup: CDR1 SNHLY, CDR2 FYNNEI. The CDR3 covers 14 residues. The germline V and J ends were trimmed by 2 bases and 4 bases, with 12 bases remaining between them. DNA for the CDR3: TGTGCCAGCAGTGAACAGGGATTTAGGTACGAGCAGTACTTC. It specifies CASSEQGFRYEQYF. Supplemented by reference TRBV2 and TRBJ2-7, the full variable domain reads EPEVTQTPSHQVTQMGQEVILRCVPISNHLYFYWYRQILGQKVEFLVSFYNNEISEKSEIFDDQFSVERPDGSNFTLKIRSTKLEDSAMYFCASSEQGFRYEQYFGPGTRLTVT.

The gene calls are TRBV5-1 and TRBJ2-7; 12 positions agree with TRBD1. Losses at the gene ends were 3 bases for V and 5 bases for J; bases not matched to a gene: 9. The CDR3 extends over 16 amino acids. The germline V gene encodes CDR1 SGHRS and CDR2 YFSETQ. CDR3 in amino acids: CASSSPSGTGGDEQYF. Here the CDR3 DNA reads TGCGCCAGCAGCTCTCCCTCCGGGACAGGGGGCGACGAGCAGTACTTC.

In this sample, this clone turned up once. J is TRBJ1-1 and V is TRBV28, with D possibly matching TRBD1 (5 bases). Germline assignment: CDR1 MDHEN and CDR2 SYDVKM. The CDR3 is made up of 11 amino acids. The V end was cut by 6 bases, the J end by 3 bases, with 5 bases between. CDR3 DNA: TGTGCCAGCAGGGGGCACACTGAAGCTTTCTTT. This codes for CASRGHTEAFF.

The chain is built from TRBV18 and TRBJ1-2; TRBD1 matches 8 bases. In germline, CDR1 is KGHSH, CDR2 LQKENI. The V gene end was trimmed by 4 bases and the J gene end by 1 base; junction bases not matched to a gene: 2. The CDR3 is 14 amino acids. The CDR3 bases are TGTGCCAGCTCACTACAGGGGGATAACTATGGCTACACCTTC. It yields the protein CASSLQGDNYGYTF.

The chain recombines TRBV19 with TRBJ2-7, with 7 bases aligning to TRBD1. This CDR3 has 16 residues. Germline lookup yields CDR1 LNHDA and CDR2 SQIVND (reference sequence). V shed 4 bases and J 2 bases; nucleotides not matched to a gene: 11. The CDR3 loop reads CASSTSSTGHTYEQYF. The CDR3 DNA follows: TGTGCCAGTAGTACCTCCTCGACAGGGCATACCTACGAGCAGTACTTC.

V usage is TRBV12-3 or TRBV12-4 and J usage is TRBJ1-6; TRBD1 matches at 8 bases. V shed 5 bases, J shed 9 bases, and the junction held 3 bases outside the gene matches. CDR3 length equals 13 residues. CDR3 protein: CASSPDRASPLHF. CDR3 sequence (DNA): TGTGCCAGCAGTCCGGACAGGGCTTCACCCCTCCACTTT.